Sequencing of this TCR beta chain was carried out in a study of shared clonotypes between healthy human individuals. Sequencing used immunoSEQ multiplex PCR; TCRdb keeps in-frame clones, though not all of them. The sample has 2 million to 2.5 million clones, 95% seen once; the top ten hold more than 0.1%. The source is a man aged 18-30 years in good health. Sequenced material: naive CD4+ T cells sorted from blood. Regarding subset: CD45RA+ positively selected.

The DNA of the CDR3 is TGTGCCAGCAGCTTAGGGCAGTTTGATGGCTACACCTTC. Translated: CASSLGQFDGYTF. The V call is TRBV7-9, the J call TRBJ1-2, with D uncertain. V gave up 1 base and J gave up 6 bases, with 9 bases separating them. Germline values: CDR1 SEHNR, CDR2 FQNEAQ (reference sequence). This CDR3 comprises 13 residues.